This T cell receptor (beta chain) was captured by sequencing in a study of cytomegalovirus exposure and HLA in healthy donors. CDR3 length equals 13 residues. Trimming removed 4 bases from V and 8 bases from J; junction bases left unmatched: 8. Per germline, CDR1 SGDLS and CDR2 YYNGEE. Primers included in the PCR were 60 Vbeta and 13 Jbeta primers. Clones were read by immunoSEQ multiplex PCR, and TCRdb kept only the in-frame ones, dropping some. The repertoire holds under 200,000 clones, roughly 85% seen once, with 0.69% in the top ten. Study results and caveats: Earlier analysis looked at TCR beta V segments, and most were productive about 87% or about 30% of the time. The study designated around 150 TCR beta chains cytomegalovirus-associated. The authors confirmed in vitro that a few CMV-associated chains were specific for CMV antigens.

Concerning this clone itself: Antigen unknown.

This sequence joins TRBV9 and TRBJ1-1; 7 bases align to TRBD1. This TCR came from a woman in her 40s in good health and CMV-seronegative. Sequences were obtained from PBMCs. Written as DNA, the CDR3 is TGTGCCAGCAGCCCACCAGGGGGATCAGAAGCTTTCTTT. Encoded protein: CASSPPGGSEAFF.